This note documents a single TCR beta chain sequence. The source of the sample is a study of blood T cell repertoires in COVID-19. Some clones are missing from TCRdb's copy, which holds only in-frame ones; the method was immunoSEQ multiplex PCR. The profile shows 350,000 to 450,000 clones, around 83% of them singletons. Sequenced: PBMCs or T cells enriched from blood (not recorded which). The source is a woman in her fifties or sixties who had recovered from COVID-19.

The CDR3, as DNA: TGTGCCAGCAGCTTGTCGCTAGCGGACAATGAGCAGTTCTTC. Translated, it gives CASSLSLADNEQFF. The rearrangement joins TRBV7-9 to TRBJ2-1; 7 bases fit TRBD2. Germline V CDR1 and CDR2: SEHNR, FQNEAQ (reference sequence). The CDR3 totals 14 residues. The J segment lost 5 bases and the V segment lost 3 bases, leaving 4 bases of the junction unmatched.